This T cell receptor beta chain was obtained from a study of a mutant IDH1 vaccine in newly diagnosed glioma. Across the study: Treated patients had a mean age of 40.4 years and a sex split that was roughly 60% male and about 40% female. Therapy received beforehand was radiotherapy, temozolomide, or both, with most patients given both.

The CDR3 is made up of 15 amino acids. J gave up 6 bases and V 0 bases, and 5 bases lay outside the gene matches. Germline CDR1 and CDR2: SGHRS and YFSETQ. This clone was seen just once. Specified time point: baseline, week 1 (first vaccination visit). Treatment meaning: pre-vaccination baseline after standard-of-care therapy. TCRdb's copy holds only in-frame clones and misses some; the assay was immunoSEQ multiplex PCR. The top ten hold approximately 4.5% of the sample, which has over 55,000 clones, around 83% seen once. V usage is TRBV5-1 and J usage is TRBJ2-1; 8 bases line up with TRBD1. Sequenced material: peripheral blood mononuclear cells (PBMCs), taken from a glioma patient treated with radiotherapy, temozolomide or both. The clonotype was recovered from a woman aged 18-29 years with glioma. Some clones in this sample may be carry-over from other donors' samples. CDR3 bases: TGCGCCAGCAGCTTGGGACAGGGGCCCGCCAATGAGCAGTTCTTC. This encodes CASSLGQGPANEQFF.